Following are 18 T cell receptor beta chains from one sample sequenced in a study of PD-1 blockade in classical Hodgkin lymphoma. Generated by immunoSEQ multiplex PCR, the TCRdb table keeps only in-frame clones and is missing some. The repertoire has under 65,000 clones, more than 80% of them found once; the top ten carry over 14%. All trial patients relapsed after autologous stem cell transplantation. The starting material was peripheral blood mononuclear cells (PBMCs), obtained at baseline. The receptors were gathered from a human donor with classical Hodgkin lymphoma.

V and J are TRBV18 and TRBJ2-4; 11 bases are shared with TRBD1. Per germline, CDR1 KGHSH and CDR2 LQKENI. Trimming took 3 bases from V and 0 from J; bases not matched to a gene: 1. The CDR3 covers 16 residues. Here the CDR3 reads CASSPGQGAAKNIQYF. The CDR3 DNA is TGTGCCAGCTCACCCGGACAGGGGGCAGCCAAAAACATTCAGTACTTC.

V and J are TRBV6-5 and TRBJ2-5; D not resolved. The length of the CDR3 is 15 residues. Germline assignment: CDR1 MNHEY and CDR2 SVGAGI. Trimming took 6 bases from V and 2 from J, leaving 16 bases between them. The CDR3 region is CASSPARAPQETQYF. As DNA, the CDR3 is TGTGCCAGCAGCCCAGCCCGGGCCCCTCAAGAGACCCAGTACTTC.

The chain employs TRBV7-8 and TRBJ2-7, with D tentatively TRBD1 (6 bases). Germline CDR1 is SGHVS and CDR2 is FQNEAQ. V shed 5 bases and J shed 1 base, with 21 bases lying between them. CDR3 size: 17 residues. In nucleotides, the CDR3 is TGTGCCAGCAGCCACTTACAGGGTCTCCTTTTGTCCTACGAGCAGTACTTC. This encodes CASSHLQGLLLSYEQYF.

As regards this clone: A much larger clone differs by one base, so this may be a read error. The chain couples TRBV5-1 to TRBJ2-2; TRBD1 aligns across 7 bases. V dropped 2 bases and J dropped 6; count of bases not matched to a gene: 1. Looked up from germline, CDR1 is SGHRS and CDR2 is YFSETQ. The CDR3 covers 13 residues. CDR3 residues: CASSFGTAGELFF. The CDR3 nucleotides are TGCGCCAGCAGCTTCGGGACAGCCGGGGAGCTGTTTTTT.

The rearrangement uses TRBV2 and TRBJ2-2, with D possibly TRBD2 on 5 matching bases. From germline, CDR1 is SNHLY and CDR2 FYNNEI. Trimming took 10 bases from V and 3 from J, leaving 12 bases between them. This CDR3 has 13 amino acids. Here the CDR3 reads CATGLTDTGELFF. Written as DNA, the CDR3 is TGTGCCACAGGACTGACTGACACCGGGGAGCTGTTTTTT. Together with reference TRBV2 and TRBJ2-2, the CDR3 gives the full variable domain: EPEVTQTPSHQVTQMGQEVILRCVPISNHLYFYWYRQILGQKVEFLVSFYNNEISEKSEIFDDQFSVERPDGSNFTLKIRSTKLEDSAMYFCATGLTDTGELFFGEGSRLTVL.

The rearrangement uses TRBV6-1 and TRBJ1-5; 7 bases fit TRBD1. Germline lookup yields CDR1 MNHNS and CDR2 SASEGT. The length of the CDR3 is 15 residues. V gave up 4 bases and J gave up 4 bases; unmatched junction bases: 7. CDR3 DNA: TGTGCCAGCAGTGTTGGGACAGTGAGTAATCAGCCCCAGCATTTT. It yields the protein CASSVGTVSNQPQHF.

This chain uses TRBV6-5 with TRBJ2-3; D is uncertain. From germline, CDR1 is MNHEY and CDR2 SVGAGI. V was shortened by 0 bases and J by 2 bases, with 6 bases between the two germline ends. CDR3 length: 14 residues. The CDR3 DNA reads TGTGCCAGCAGTTACTCGGCGTTCACAGATACGCAGTATTTT. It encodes CASSYSAFTDTQYF.

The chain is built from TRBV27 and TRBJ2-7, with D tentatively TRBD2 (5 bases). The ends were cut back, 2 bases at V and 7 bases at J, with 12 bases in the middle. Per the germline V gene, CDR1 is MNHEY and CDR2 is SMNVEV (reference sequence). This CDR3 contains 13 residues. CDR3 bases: TGTGCCAGCAGTTTACCTTTGGCGGGTGAGCAGTACTTC. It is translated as CASSLPLAGEQYF.

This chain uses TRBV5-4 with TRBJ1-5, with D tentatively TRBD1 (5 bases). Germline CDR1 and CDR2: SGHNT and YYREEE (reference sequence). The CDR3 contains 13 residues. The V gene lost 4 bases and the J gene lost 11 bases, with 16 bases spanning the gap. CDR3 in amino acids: CASSQDRGQSQHF. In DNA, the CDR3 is TGTGCCAGCAGCCAAGATCGGGGCCAGTCCCAGCATTTT.

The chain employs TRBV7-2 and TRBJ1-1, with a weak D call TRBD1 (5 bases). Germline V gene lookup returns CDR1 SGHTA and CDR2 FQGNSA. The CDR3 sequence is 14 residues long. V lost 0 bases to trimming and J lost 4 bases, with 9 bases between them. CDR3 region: CASSLAGGSTEAFF. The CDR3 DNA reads TGTGCCAGCAGCTTAGCCGGGGGGAGCACTGAAGCTTTCTTT.

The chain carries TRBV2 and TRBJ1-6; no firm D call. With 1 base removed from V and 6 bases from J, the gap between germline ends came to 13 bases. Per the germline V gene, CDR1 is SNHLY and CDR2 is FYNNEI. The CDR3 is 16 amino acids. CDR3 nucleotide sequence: TGTGCCAGCAGTGAAGTTTGGGGAGACCCTAATTCACCCCTCCACTTT. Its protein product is CASSEVWGDPNSPLHF.

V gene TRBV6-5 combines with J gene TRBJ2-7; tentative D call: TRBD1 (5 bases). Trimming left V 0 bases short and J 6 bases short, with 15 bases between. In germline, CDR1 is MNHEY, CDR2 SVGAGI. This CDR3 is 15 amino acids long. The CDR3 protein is CASSYSGQGSGEQYF. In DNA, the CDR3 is TGTGCCAGCAGTTACTCCGGTCAGGGATCAGGCGAGCAGTACTTC.

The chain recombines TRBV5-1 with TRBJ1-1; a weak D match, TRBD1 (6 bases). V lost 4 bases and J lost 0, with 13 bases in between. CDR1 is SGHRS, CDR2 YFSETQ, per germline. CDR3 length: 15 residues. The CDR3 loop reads CASSPKQGMNTEAFF. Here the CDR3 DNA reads TGCGCCAGCAGCCCAAAACAGGGTATGAACACTGAAGCTTTCTTT.

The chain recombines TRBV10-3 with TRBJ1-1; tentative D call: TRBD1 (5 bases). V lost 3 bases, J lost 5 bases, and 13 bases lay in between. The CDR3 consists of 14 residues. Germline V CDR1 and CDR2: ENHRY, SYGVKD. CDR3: CAISDRPQGTEAFF. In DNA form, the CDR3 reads TGTGCCATCAGTGACCGGCCCCAGGGAACTGAAGCTTTCTTT.

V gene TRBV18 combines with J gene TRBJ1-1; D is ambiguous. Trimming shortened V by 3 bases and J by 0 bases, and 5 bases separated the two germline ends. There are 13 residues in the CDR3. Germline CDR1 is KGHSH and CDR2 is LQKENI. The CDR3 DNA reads TGTGCCAGCTCACCTGTGATGAACACTGAAGCTTTCTTT. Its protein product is CASSPVMNTEAFF.

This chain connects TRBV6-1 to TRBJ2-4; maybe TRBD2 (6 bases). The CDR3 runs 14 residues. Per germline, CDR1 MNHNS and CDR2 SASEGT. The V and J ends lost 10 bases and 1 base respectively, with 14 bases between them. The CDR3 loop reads CATATGTAKNIQYF. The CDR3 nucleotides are TGTGCCACCGCAACCGGGACTGCCAAAAACATTCAGTACTTC.

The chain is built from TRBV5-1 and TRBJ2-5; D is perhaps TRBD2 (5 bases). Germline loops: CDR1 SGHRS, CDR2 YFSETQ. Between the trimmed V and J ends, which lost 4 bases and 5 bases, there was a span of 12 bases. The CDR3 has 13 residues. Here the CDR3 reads CASSLAPGETQYF. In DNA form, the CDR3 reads TGCGCCAGCAGCCTAGCTCCCGGGGAGACCCAGTACTTC.

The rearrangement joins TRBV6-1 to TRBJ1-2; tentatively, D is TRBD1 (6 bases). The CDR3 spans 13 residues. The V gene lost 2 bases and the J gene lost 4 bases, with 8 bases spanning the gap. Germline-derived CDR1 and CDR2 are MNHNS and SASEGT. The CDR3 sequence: CASSESRGYGYTF. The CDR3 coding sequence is TGTGCCAGCAGTGAATCCAGGGGCTATGGCTACACCTTC.